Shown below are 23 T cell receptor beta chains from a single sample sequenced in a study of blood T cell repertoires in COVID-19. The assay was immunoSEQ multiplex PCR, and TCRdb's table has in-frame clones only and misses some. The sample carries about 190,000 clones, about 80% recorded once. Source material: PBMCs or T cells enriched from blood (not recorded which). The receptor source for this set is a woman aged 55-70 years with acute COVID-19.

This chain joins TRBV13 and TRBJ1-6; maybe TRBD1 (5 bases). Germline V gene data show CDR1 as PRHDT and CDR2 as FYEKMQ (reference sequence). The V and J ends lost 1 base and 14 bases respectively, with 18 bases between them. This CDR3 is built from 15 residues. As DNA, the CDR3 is TGTGCCAGCAGCTTAGATGGCGGGGGGATGATATCCCTCCACTTT. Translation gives CASSLDGGGMISLHF.

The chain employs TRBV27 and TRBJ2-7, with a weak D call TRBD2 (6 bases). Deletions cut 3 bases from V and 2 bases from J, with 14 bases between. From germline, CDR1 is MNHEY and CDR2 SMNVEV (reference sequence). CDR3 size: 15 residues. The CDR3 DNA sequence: TGTGCCAGCAGTTTGTCCGCGGGACCCACCTACGAGCAGTACTTC. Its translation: CASSLSAGPTYEQYF.

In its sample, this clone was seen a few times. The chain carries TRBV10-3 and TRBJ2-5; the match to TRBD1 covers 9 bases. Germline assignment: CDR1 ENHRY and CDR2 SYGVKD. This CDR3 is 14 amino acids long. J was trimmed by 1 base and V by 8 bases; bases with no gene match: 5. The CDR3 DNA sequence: TGTGCCATCTCCGGGACAGGGACCCAAGAGACCCAGTACTTC. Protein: CAISGTGTQETQYF.

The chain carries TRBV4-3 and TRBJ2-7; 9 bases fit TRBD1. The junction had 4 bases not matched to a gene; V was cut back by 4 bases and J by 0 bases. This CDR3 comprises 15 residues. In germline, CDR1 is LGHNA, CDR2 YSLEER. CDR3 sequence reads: CASSPRDRASYEQYV. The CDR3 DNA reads TGCGCCAGCAGCCCCCGGGACAGGGCCTCCTACGAGCAGTACGTC.

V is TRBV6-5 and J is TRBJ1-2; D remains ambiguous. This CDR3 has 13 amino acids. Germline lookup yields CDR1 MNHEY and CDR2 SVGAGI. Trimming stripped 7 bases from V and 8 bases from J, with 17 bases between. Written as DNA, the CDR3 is TGTGCCAGCACCCAGAGATCTTCGGGGGGCTACACCTTC. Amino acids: CASTQRSSGGYTF.

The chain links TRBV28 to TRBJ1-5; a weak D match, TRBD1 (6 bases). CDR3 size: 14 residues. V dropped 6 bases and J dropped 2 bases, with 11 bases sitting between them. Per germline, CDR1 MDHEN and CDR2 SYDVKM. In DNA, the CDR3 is TGTGCCAGCAGATCAGGGGATCGCAATCAGCCCCAGCATTTT. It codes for CASRSGDRNQPQHF.

Written as DNA, the CDR3 is TGTGCCAGTAGTCTCGATACGACAGGGTGGAACACTGAAGCTTTCTTT. The encoded protein is CASSLDTTGWNTEAFF. This chain connects TRBV19 to TRBJ1-1, with 7 bases identical to TRBD1. CDR3 length: 16 amino acids. The germline CDR1 and CDR2 sequences are LNHDA and SQIVND (reference sequence). V shed 5 bases, J shed 1 base, and the junction held 10 bases outside the gene matches.

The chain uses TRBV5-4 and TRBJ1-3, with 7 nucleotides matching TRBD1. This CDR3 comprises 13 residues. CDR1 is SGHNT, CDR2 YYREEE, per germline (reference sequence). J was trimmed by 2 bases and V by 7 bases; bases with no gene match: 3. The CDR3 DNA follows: TGTGCCAGCGTAGACAGGGCTGGAAACACCATATATTTT. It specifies CASVDRAGNTIYF.

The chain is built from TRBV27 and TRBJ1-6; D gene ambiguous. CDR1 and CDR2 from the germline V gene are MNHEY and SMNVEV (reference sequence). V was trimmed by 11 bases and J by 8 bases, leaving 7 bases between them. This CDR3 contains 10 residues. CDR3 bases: TGTGCCGCGGGCGATTCACCCCTCCACTTT. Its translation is CAAGDSPLHF.

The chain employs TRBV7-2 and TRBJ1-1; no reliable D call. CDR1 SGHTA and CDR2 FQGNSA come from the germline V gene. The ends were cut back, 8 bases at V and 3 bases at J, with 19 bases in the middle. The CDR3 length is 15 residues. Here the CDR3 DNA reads TGTGCCAGCCCCCCCCAGTGGGCGCCATACACTGAAGCTTTCTTT. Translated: CASPPQWAPYTEAFF. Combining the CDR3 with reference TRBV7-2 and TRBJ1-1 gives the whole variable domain GAGVSQSPSNKVTEKGKDVELRCDPISGHTALYWYRQSLGQGLEFLIYFQGNSAPDKSGLPSDRFSAERTGGSVSTLTIQRTQQEDSAVYLCASPPQWAPYTEAFFGQGTRLTVV.

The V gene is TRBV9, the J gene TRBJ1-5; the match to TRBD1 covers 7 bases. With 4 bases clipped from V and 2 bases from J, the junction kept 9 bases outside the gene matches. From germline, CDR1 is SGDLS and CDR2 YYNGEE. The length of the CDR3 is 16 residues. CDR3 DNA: TGTGCCAGCAGCTCATGGTCAGGGGGACGCAATCAGCCCCAGCATTTT. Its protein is CASSSWSGGRNQPQHF.

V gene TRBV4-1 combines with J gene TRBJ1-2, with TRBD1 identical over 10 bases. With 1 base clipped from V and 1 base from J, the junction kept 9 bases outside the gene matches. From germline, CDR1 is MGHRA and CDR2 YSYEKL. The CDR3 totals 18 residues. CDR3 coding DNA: TGCGCCAGCAGCCAAGTGACGATCCGGGACAGGGGTAACTATGGCTACACCTTC. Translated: CASSQVTIRDRGNYGYTF.

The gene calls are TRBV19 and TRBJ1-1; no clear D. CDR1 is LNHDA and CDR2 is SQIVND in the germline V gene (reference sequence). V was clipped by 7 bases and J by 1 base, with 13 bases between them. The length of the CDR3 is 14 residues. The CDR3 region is CASTELTENTEAFF. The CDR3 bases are TGTGCCAGTACCGAGCTCACCGAGAACACTGAAGCTTTCTTT. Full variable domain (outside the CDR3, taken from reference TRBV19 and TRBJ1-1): DGGITQSPKYLFRKEGQNVTLSCEQNLNHDAMYWYRQDPGQGLRLIYYSQIVNDFQKGDIAEGYSVSREKKESFPLTVTSAQKNPTAFYLCASTELTENTEAFFGQGTRLTVV.

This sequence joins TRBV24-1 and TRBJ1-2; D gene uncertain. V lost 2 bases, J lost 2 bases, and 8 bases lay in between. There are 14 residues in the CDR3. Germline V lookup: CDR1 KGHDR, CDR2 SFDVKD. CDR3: CATSDYTTNYGYTF. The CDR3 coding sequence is TGTGCCACCAGTGATTATACAACAAACTATGGCTACACCTTC.

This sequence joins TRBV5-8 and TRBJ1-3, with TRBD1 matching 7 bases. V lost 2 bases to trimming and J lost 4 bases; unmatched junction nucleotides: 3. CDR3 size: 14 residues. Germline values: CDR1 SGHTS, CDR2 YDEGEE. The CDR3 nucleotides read TGTGCCAGCAGCTTCGGGACAGTAGGAAACACCATATATTTT. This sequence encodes CASSFGTVGNTIYF.

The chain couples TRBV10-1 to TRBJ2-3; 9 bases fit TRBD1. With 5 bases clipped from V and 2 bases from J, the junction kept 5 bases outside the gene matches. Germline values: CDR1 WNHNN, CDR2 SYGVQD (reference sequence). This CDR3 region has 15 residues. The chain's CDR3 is CASSLRTGVTDTQYF. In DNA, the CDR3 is TGCGCCAGCAGTCTAAGGACAGGGGTCACAGATACGCAGTATTTT.

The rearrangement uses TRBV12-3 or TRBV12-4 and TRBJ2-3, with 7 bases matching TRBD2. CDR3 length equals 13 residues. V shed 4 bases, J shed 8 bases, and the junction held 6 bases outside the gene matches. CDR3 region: CASSSFREGTQYF. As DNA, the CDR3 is TGTGCCAGCAGTTCTTTCAGGGAGGGTACGCAGTATTTT.

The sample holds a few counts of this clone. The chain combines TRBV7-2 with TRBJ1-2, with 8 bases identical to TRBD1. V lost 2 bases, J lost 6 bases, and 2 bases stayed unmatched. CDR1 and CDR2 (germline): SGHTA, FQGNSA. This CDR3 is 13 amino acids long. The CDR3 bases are TGTGCCAGCAGCTTACCAGGGGGCGATGGCTACACCTTC. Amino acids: CASSLPGGDGYTF.

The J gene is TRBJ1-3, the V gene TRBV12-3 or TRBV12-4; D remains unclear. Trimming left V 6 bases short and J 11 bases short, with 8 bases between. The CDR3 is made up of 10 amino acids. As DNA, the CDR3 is TGTGCCAGCAGCCAGTTCGCCATATATTTT. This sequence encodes CASSQFAIYF.

The CDR3 sequence is CASSIGVTVSNQPQHF. CDR3 nucleotide sequence: TGTGCCAGTAGTATAGGTGTCACAGTTAGCAATCAGCCCCAGCATTTT. V and J are TRBV19 and TRBJ1-5; D is unresolved. The CDR3 spans 16 residues. CDR1 and CDR2 from the germline V gene are LNHDA and SQIVND (reference sequence). V was cut by 1 base and J by 0 bases, with 10 bases left in between. Supplemented by reference TRBV19 and TRBJ1-5, the full variable domain reads DGGITQSPKYLFRKEGQNVTLSCEQNLNHDAMYWYRQDPGQGLRLIYYSQIVNDFQKGDIAEGYSVSREKKESFPLTVTSAQKNPTAFYLCASSIGVTVSNQPQHFGDGTRLSIL.

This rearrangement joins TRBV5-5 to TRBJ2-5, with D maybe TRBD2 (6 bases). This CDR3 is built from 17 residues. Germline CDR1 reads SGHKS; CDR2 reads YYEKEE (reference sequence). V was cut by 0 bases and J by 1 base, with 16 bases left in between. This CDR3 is CASSLAGASALQETQYF. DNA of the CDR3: TGTGCCAGCAGCTTGGCGGGTGCTAGCGCCCTCCAAGAGACCCAGTACTTC. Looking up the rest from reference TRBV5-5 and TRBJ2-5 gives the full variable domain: DAGVTQSPTHLIKTRGQQVTLRCSPISGHKSVSWYQQVLGQGPQFIFQYYEKEERGRGNFPDRFSARQFPNYSSELNVNALLLGDSALYLCASSLAGASALQETQYFGPGTRLLVL.

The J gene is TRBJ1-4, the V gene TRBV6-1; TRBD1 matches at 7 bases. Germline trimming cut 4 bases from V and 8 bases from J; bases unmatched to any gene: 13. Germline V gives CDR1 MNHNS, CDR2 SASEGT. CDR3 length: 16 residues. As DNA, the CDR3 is TGTGCCAGCAGTGGCCGAGGAAGGGGGCAGCGGGAAAAACTGTTTTTT. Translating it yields CASSGRGRGQREKLFF.

In nucleotides, the CDR3 is TGTGCCAGCAGCTTTTCTATAATCCCTCGCTCTGGAAACACCATATATTTT. Its translation: CASSFSIIPRSGNTIYF. J is TRBJ1-3 and V is TRBV5-5; no definite D call. CDR1 is SGHKS and CDR2 is YYEKEE in the germline V gene (reference sequence). Between the trimmed V and J ends, which lost 2 bases and 0 bases, there was a span of 15 bases. The CDR3 is 17 amino acids.